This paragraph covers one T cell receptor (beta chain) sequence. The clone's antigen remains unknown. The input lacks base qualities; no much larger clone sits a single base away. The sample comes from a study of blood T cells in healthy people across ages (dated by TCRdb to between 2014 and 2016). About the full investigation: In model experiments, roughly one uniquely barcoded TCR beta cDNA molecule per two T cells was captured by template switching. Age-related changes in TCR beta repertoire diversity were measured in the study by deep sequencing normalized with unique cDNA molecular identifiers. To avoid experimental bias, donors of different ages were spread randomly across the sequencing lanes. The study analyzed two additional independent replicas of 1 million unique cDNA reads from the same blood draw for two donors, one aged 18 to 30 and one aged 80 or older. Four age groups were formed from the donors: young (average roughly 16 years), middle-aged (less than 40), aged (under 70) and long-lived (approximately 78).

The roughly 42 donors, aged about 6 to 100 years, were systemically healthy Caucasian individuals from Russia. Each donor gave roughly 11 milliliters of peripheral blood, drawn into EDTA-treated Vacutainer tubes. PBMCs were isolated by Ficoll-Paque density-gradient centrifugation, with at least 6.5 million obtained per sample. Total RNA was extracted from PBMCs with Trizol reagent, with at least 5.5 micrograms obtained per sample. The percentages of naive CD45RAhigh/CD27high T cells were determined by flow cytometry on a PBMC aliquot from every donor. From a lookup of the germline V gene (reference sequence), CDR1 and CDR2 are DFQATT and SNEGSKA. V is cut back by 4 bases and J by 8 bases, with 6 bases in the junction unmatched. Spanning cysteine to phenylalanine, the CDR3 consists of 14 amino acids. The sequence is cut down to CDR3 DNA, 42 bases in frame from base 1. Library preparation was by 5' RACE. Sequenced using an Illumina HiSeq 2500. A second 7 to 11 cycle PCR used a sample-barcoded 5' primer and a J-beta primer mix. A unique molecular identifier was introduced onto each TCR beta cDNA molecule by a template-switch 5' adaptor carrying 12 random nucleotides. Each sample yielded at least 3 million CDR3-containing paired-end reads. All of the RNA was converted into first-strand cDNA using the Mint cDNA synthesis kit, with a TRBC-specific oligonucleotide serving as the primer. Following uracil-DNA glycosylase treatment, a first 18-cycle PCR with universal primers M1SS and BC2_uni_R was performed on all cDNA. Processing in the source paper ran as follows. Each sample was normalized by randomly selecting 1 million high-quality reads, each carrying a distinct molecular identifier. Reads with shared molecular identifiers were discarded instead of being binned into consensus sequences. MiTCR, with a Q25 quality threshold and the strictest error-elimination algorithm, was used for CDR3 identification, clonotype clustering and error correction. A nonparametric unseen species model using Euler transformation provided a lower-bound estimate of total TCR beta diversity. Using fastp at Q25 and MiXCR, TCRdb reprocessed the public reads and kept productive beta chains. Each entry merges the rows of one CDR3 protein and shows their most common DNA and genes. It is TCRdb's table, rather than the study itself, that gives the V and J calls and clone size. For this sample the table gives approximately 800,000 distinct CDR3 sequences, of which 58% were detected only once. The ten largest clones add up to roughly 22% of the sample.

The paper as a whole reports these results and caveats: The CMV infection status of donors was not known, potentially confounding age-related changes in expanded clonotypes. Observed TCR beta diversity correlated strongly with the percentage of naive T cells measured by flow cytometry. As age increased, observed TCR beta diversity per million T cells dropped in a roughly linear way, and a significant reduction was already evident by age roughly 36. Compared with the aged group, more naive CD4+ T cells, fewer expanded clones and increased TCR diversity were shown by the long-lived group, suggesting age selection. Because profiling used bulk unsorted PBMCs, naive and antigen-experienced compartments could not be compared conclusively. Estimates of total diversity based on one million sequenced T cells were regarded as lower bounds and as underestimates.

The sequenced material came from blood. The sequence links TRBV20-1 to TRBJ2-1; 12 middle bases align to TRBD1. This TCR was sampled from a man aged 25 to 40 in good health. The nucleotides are TGCAGTGCTATTACCGGGACAGGGGGCGATGAGCAGTTCTTC. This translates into CSAITGTGGDEQFF.